A single sample is the source of the 19 T cell receptor beta chains below, sequenced in a study of T cell responses to AZD1222 COVID-19 vaccine. Assay used: immunoSEQ multiplex PCR; TCRdb lists only in-frame clones, some missing. The table shows 120,000 to 150,000 clones, with around 88% occurring only once. Specimen: peripheral blood, collected on day 0 of MenACWY control vaccination. Receptors were obtained from an adult in good health.

This chain links TRBV9 with TRBJ2-3, with D possibly being TRBD2 (6 bases). The CDR3 length is 15 residues. The germline V gene has CDR1 SGDLS and CDR2 YYNGEE. Trimming pared 3 bases from V and 11 bases from J, leaving 22 bases between. CDR3 coding DNA: TGTGCCAGCAGCGGGGGGACTGCTAGTCATACGAAGCAGTATTTT. Translated: CASSGGTASHTKQYF.

The chain joins TRBV7-6 to TRBJ2-7, with TRBD2 identical over 11 bases. V shed 3 bases and J 3 bases; nucleotides not matched to a gene: 1. Germline values: CDR1 SGHVS, CDR2 FNYEAQ. The CDR3 is 14 amino acids. The CDR3 DNA reads as TGTGCCAGCAGCTTCGGGACTAGCGGCTACGAGCAGTACTTC. This codes for CASSFGTSGYEQYF.

The rearrangement uses TRBV28 and TRBJ2-3, with 7 bases that match TRBD1. The CDR3 loop spans 14 amino acids. Trimming cost V 10 bases and J 2 bases; bases outside gene matches: 9. Germline V gives CDR1 MDHEN, CDR2 SYDVKM. The CDR3 DNA reads TGTGCCACCACGACAGGGCATACCACAGATACGCAGTATTTT. It is translated as CATTTGHTTDTQYF.

The rearrangement uses TRBV30 and TRBJ1-1; unclear D gene. Germline V gene sequence: CDR1 GTSNPN, CDR2 SVGIG (reference sequence). The V end was cut by 5 bases, the J end by 5 bases, with 6 bases between. This CDR3 has 10 residues. The CDR3 DNA is TGTGCCTGGGCGGGGACTGAAGCTTTCTTT. This translates into CAWAGTEAFF.

This chain connects TRBV30 to TRBJ2-7, with TRBD1 matching 8 bases. J was trimmed by 6 bases and V by 4 bases; bases with no gene match: 5. The length of the CDR3 is 12 residues. Germline loops: CDR1 GTSNPN, CDR2 SVGIG (reference sequence). CDR3 sequence: CAWTGQEVEQYF. The CDR3 DNA is TGTGCCTGGACGGGACAGGAGGTCGAGCAGTACTTC.

The chain recombines TRBV7-3 with TRBJ2-5; D remains ambiguous. The CDR3 loop spans 15 amino acids. Trimming stripped 1 base from V and 5 bases from J, with 14 bases between. CDR1 is SGHTA, CDR2 FQGTGA, per germline. The chain's CDR3 is CASSLSLAGLETQYF. The CDR3 DNA reads as TGTGCCAGCAGCTTAAGTCTGGCAGGTCTGGAGACCCAGTACTTC.

This chain joins TRBV4-3 and TRBJ2-3; TRBD2 agrees at 7 bases. With 4 bases clipped from V and 6 bases from J, the junction kept 13 bases outside the gene matches. Germline V CDR1 and CDR2: LGHNA, YSLEER. The CDR3 totals 16 residues. The chain's CDR3 is CASSPQGGARGDTQYF. The CDR3, as DNA: TGCGCCAGCAGCCCCCAGGGAGGGGCACGCGGGGATACGCAGTATTTT.

The chain links TRBV10-3 to TRBJ2-2; the D is unclear. Germline-derived CDR1 and CDR2 are ENHRY and SYGVKD. CDR3 length: 15 amino acids. V gave up 4 bases and J gave up 2 bases, with 11 bases separating them. The CDR3 protein is CAISGLGQNTGELFF. The CDR3 region has the DNA TGTGCCATCAGTGGCCTCGGGCAAAACACCGGGGAGCTGTTTTTT.

The chain couples TRBV9 to TRBJ2-7, with D possibly called TRBD1 or TRBD2 (5 bases each). Germline lookup yields CDR1 SGDLS and CDR2 YYNGEE. V was shortened by 0 bases and J by 1 base, with 14 bases between the two germline ends. This CDR3 comprises 16 residues. CDR3 amino acids: CASSVGWGIGSYEQYF. In DNA, the CDR3 is TGTGCCAGCAGCGTAGGTTGGGGGATTGGGTCCTACGAGCAGTACTTC.

This clone was seen a few times. The CDR3 bases are TGTGCCAGCTCACCGGAGACACTGACCTATGGCTACACCTTC. The encoded protein is CASSPETLTYGYTF. This rearrangement joins TRBV18 to TRBJ1-2; D ambiguous. The germline CDR1 and CDR2 sequences are KGHSH and LQKENI. V dropped 3 bases and J dropped 4 bases, with 12 bases sitting between them. This CDR3 contains 14 residues.

This clone was observed once. The chain employs TRBV2 and TRBJ1-4; D possibly corresponds to TRBD1 (6 bases). V was shortened by 2 bases and J by 3 bases, with 10 bases between the two germline ends. The CDR3 is 15 amino acids. The germline gives CDR1 SNHLY, CDR2 FYNNEI. The CDR3 DNA reads as TGTGCCAGCAGTGAACGGGGGGGCCCTAATGAAAAACTGTTTTTT. This sequence encodes CASSERGGPNEKLFF.

The J gene is TRBJ1-2, the V gene TRBV6-5; tentatively, D is TRBD1 (5 bases). V shed 5 bases and J shed 0 bases, with 13 bases lying between them. Germline CDR1 is MNHEY and CDR2 is SVGAGI. CDR3 length: 15 amino acids. For the CDR3, the DNA is TGTGCCAGCAGTCCCAAGACAGCAGCTAACTATGGCTACACCTTC. This codes for CASSPKTAANYGYTF.

The gene calls are TRBV5-1 and TRBJ2-2, with D perhaps matching TRBD1 (5 bases). Deletions cut 4 bases from V and 5 bases from J, with 9 bases between. The CDR3 length is 13 residues. Germline loops: CDR1 SGHRS, CDR2 YFSETQ. The CDR3 DNA reads TGCGCCAGCAGCCATCAGGGAACCGGGGAGCTGTTTTTT. Encoded protein: CASSHQGTGELFF.

V is TRBV4-1 and J is TRBJ1-1, with 7 nucleotides matching TRBD1. This CDR3 is built from 17 residues. Germline CDR1 reads MGHRA; CDR2 reads YSYEKL. J gave up 2 bases and V 2 bases, and 11 bases lay outside the gene matches. The CDR3 DNA reads TGCGCCAGCAGCCAACGGCCCCACAGGGGACCCAACACTGAAGCTTTCTTT. Translating it yields CASSQRPHRGPNTEAFF.

This clone was found a few times. The chain is built from TRBV4-2 and TRBJ2-7, with a weak D call TRBD2 (6 bases). The CDR3 has 13 residues. V lost 0 bases and J 7 bases, leaving 10 bases between the germline ends. The germline V gene encodes CDR1 LGHNA and CDR2 YNFKEQ. The CDR3 DNA reads TGTGCCAGCAGCCAAGACGGCGCGGGGGAGCAGTACTTC. Its translation is CASSQDGAGEQYF.

The chain combines TRBV5-1 with TRBJ2-1, with 12 bases identical to TRBD2. This CDR3 is 15 amino acids long. Trimming removed 5 bases from V and 8 bases from J; junction bases left unmatched: 8. CDR1 SGHRS and CDR2 YFSETQ come from the germline V gene. Here the CDR3 reads CASSPLAGGPHEQFF. The CDR3, as DNA: TGCGCCAGCAGTCCCCTAGCGGGGGGGCCCCATGAGCAGTTCTTC.

The CDR3 protein is CASSGPGHAGYGYTF. The CDR3 DNA is TGTGCCAGCAGCGGACCGGGACACGCAGGCTATGGCTACACCTTC. V and J are TRBV14 and TRBJ1-2; weak D call: TRBD1 (6 bases). V lost 5 bases to trimming and J lost 4 bases, with 17 bases between them. This CDR3 region has 15 residues. The germline V gene encodes CDR1 SGHDN and CDR2 FVKESK.

The J gene is TRBJ2-7, the V gene TRBV7-2, with 9 bases identical to TRBD2. CDR3 length: 14 residues. The V and J ends lost 7 bases and 2 bases, in that order; junction bases with no gene match: 6. CDR1 and CDR2 from the germline V gene are SGHTA and FQGNSA. The CDR3 reads CASTPTSGTYEQYF. The CDR3, as DNA: TGTGCCAGCACCCCGACTAGCGGAACCTACGAGCAGTACTTC.

V is TRBV19 and J is TRBJ1-2, with D tentatively TRBD1 (5 bases). CDR1 LNHDA and CDR2 SQIVND come from the germline V gene (reference sequence). CDR3 length equals 15 residues. Trimming shortened V by 1 base and J by 3 bases, and 12 bases separated the two germline ends. The CDR3 sequence: CASSIARAGDYGYTF. In DNA, the CDR3 is TGTGCCAGTAGTATAGCCCGGGCGGGGGACTATGGCTACACCTTC.